This passage covers 28 T cell receptor beta chains from one sample sequenced in a study of T cell repertoires in cytomegalovirus infection. Their antigens remain unidentified. MiXCR was run by TCRdb on the reads, yielding one entry per CDR3 protein. Of 150,000 or so distinct CDR3 sequences listed, 32% were seen once; the top ten hold 45% to 60%. The sample in question was CD8+ T cells from cultured PBMCs, obtained from culture after CMV antigen stimulation. The receptor set was obtained from a human donor in good health (CMV status not recorded). Some clones in this sample may be carry-over from other donors' samples.

The J gene is TRBJ2-3, the V gene TRBV20-1, with 9 bases that match TRBD2. This CDR3 region has 15 residues. Germline V gene data show CDR1 as DFQATT and CDR2 as SNEGSKA (reference sequence). J gave up 0 bases and V 3 bases, and 4 bases lay outside the gene matches. The DNA for the CDR3 is TGCAGTGCTAGGGTCCTAGCGGGGAGCACAGATACGCAGTATTTT. This encodes CSARVLAGSTDTQYF.

This clonotype appeared many times. This chain links TRBV11-2 with TRBJ2-3, with D possibly called TRBD1 or TRBD2 (5 bases each). The CDR3 runs 14 residues. CDR1 SGHAT and CDR2 FQNNGV come from the germline V gene. The germline V and J ends were trimmed by 3 bases and 5 bases, with 12 bases remaining between them. The DNA for the CDR3 is TGTGCCAGCAGCTTGGGGCCAGGAGGAGATACGCAGTATTTT. It yields the protein CASSLGPGGDTQYF.

This clonotype was detected only a few times. This chain joins TRBV13 and TRBJ2-3, with 12 bases that match TRBD2. This CDR3 is 17 amino acids long. J was trimmed by 4 bases and V by 3 bases; bases with no gene match: 8. CDR1 and CDR2 from the germline V gene are PRHDT and FYEKMQ (reference sequence). CDR3 protein: CASSFPLASGGADTQYF. The CDR3 DNA is TGTGCCAGCAGCTTCCCCTTAGCTAGCGGGGGGGCAGATACGCAGTATTTT.

The chain joins TRBV11-1 to TRBJ1-1; D unresolved. There are 15 residues in the CDR3. CDR1 and CDR2 from the germline V gene are SGHAT and FQDESV (reference sequence). Trimming took off 5 bases at V and 7 bases at J, with 20 bases between the two ends. For the CDR3, the DNA is TGTGCCAGCAGCCCCCGTAGGAGGTCTTCGGGTGAAGCTTTCTTT. Protein sequence: CASSPRRRSSGEAFF.

This clonotype appeared many times. The V gene is TRBV4-2, the J gene TRBJ1-1, with 8 bases aligning to TRBD1. V gave up 2 bases and J gave up 10 bases; unmatched junction bases: 6. This CDR3 spans 13 amino acids. In germline, CDR1 is LGHNA, CDR2 YNFKEQ. The CDR3 spells CASSQLDRVGAFF. For the CDR3, the DNA is TGTGCCAGCAGCCAATTGGACAGGGTGGGAGCTTTCTTT.

This chain joins TRBV27 and TRBJ1-1; maybe TRBD1 (5 bases). From germline, CDR1 is MNHEY and CDR2 SMNVEV (reference sequence). Trimming took 0 bases from V and 6 from J, leaving 8 bases between them. The CDR3 runs to 13 residues. CDR3 sequence (DNA): TGTGCCAGCAGTTTATCTAGGGGTTCTGAAGCTTTCTTT. As protein: CASSLSRGSEAFF.

The J gene is TRBJ2-1, the V gene TRBV7-9, with D hard to call. The CDR3 is 15 residues long. Trimming cost V 4 bases and J 4 bases, with 14 bases left between them. Germline assignment: CDR1 SEHNR and CDR2 FQNEAQ (reference sequence). The CDR3 sequence is CASSYQAGAYNEQFF. CDR3 nucleotides: TGTGCCAGCAGCTACCAGGCAGGAGCATACAATGAGCAGTTCTTC.

The chain combines TRBV7-2 with TRBJ2-3; 7 bases are a match to TRBD2. CDR3 length: 16 residues. The trim removed 5 bases at V and 2 bases at J, leaving 10 bases unmatched. Germline lookup yields CDR1 SGHTA and CDR2 FQGNSA. CDR3 residues: CASSDGRTRVTDTQYF. The CDR3 DNA sequence: TGTGCCAGCAGCGATGGCAGGACTAGGGTCACAGATACGCAGTATTTT.

This clonotype has only a few counts. The chain joins TRBV4-1 to TRBJ1-2, with 7 bases aligning to TRBD1. V lost 0 bases to trimming and J lost 8 bases; unmatched junction nucleotides: 15. The CDR3 covers 17 residues. In germline, CDR1 is MGHRA, CDR2 YSYEKL. The CDR3 DNA is TGCGCCAGCAGCCAAGATCCCGCCACAGGGGCAGTATGGGGCTACACCTTC. Protein product: CASSQDPATGAVWGYTF.

CDR3 sequence reads: CASSEDRSGGAIADTQYF. In DNA, the CDR3 is TGTGCCAGCAGTGAGGATCGAAGCGGGGGGGCCATCGCAGATACGCAGTATTTT. V and J are TRBV25-1 and TRBJ2-3, with TRBD2 matching 10 bases. CDR1 is MGHDK, CDR2 SYGVNS, per germline. The V segment lost 3 bases and the J segment 4 bases; nucleotides outside the gene matches: 13. The CDR3 runs 18 residues.

This clonotype was picked up a small number of times. V gene TRBV7-9 combines with J gene TRBJ1-1, with TRBD1 matching 7 bases. V shed 6 bases, J shed 0 bases, and the junction held 4 bases outside the gene matches. This CDR3 contains 14 residues. Germline CDR1 reads SEHNR; CDR2 reads FQNEAQ (reference sequence). DNA of the CDR3: TGTGCCAGCAGGGCCAGGGGGTTGAACACTGAAGCTTTCTTT. It translates to CASRARGLNTEAFF.

This clonotype has a handful of counts. The CDR3 DNA follows: TGTGCCAGCAGCTTATGGGGGGGAGAGAGCTACGAGCAGTACTTC. Translation: CASSLWGGESYEQYF. The chain combines TRBV7-8 with TRBJ2-7, with 7 bases fitting TRBD2. V gave up 2 bases and J gave up 3 bases; unmatched junction bases: 7. Germline CDR1 SGHVS, CDR2 FQNEAQ. CDR3 size: 15 residues.

This clonotype was seen only a few times. The chain is built from TRBV2 and TRBJ2-1; 8 bases match TRBD1. CDR1 and CDR2 from the germline V gene are SNHLY and FYNNEI. CDR3 length: 13 amino acids. V was pared by 9 bases and J by 8 bases, with 9 bases of the junction left unmatched. The CDR3 sequence is CARTGQGSHEQFF. CDR3 sequence (DNA): TGTGCCAGAACTGGACAGGGCTCCCATGAGCAGTTCTTC.

This clonotype has more than one count but fewer than ten. The chain joins TRBV7-6 to TRBJ2-7, with D unclear. V shed 5 bases and J shed 4 bases, with 15 bases lying between them. Germline V lookup: CDR1 SGHVS, CDR2 FNYEAQ. The CDR3 contains 14 residues. The chain's CDR3 is CASSLLLDKYEQYF. The CDR3 bases are TGTGCCAGCAGCCTACTACTCGACAAGTACGAGCAGTACTTC.

The sample holds many counts of this clonotype. The chain combines TRBV5-5 with TRBJ2-1, with D tentatively TRBD2 (6 bases). V lost 5 bases, J lost 2 bases, and 17 bases lay in between. The V gene's germline CDR1 is SGHKS and CDR2 YYEKEE (reference sequence). The CDR3 contains 16 residues. In DNA, the CDR3 is TGTGCCAGCAGTTCCGTTGGGGGGACCACCTACAATGAGCAGTTCTTC. Translated, it gives CASSSVGGTTYNEQFF.

The CDR3 loop reads CASSLKTSTDTQYF. For the CDR3, the DNA is TGTGCCAGCAGCTTAAAGACTAGCACAGATACGCAGTATTTT. This sequence joins TRBV7-9 and TRBJ2-3; D not resolved. The CDR3 has 14 residues. Trimming took 2 bases from V and 0 from J, leaving 6 bases between them. In germline, CDR1 is SEHNR, CDR2 FQNEAQ (reference sequence).

This clonotype has only a few counts. The rearrangement joins TRBV4-1 to TRBJ2-7, with a weak D call TRBD1 (6 bases). Trimming left V 1 base short and J 2 bases short, with 12 bases between. Germline V gives CDR1 MGHRA, CDR2 YSYEKL. This CDR3 spans 15 amino acids. The CDR3 DNA reads as TGCGCCAGCAGCCAAGGGTGGGACACCGCCTACGAGCAGTACTTC. It yields the protein CASSQGWDTAYEQYF.

V is TRBV24-1 and J is TRBJ2-3; D may be TRBD1 (5 bases). CDR1 and CDR2 from the germline V gene are KGHDR and SFDVKD. V was clipped by 4 bases and J by 1 base, with 17 bases between them. This CDR3 contains 17 residues. In DNA form, the CDR3 reads TGTGCCACCAGTGACACAACCGGGCAAGGGGGCACAGATACGCAGTATTTT. Translated: CATSDTTGQGGTDTQYF.

The rearrangement joins TRBV27 to TRBJ2-5; D may correspond to TRBD1 or TRBD2 (5 bases each). Trimming pared 5 bases from V and 4 bases from J, leaving 23 bases between. Germline assignment: CDR1 MNHEY and CDR2 SMNVEV (reference sequence). The CDR3 runs to 17 residues. The CDR3 spells CASSPQVPGPGGETQYF. The CDR3 DNA reads TGTGCCAGCAGTCCACAGGTTCCGGGCCCAGGAGGAGAGACCCAGTACTTC.

The genes are TRBV2 and TRBJ2-2; D perhaps matches TRBD2 (5 bases). V was clipped by 3 bases and J by 2 bases, with 10 bases between them. There are 15 residues in the CDR3. Germline V lookup: CDR1 SNHLY, CDR2 FYNNEI. The CDR3 loop is CASSEPGSNTGELFF. The CDR3 bases are TGTGCCAGCAGTGAGCCGGGGTCTAACACCGGGGAGCTGTTTTTT.

A few counts support this clonotype. CDR3 nucleotide sequence: TGTGCCAGCAGTTTTCCTCAGGCGACCGAGCAGTACTTC. This sequence encodes CASSFPQATEQYF. This chain uses TRBV28 with TRBJ2-7; D gene ambiguous. Trimming shortened V by 3 bases and J by 6 bases, and 12 bases separated the two germline ends. CDR1 is MDHEN, CDR2 SYDVKM, per germline. The CDR3 covers 13 residues.

The V gene is TRBV20-1, the J gene TRBJ2-3; TRBD1 aligns across 9 bases. The CDR3 consists of 15 residues. Trimming took 0 bases from V and 3 from J; bases not matched to a gene: 4. In germline, CDR1 is DFQATT, CDR2 SNEGSKA (reference sequence). The CDR3 protein is CSAREGTGSTDTQYF. The CDR3, as DNA: TGCAGTGCTAGAGAAGGGACAGGGTCGACAGATACGCAGTATTTT.

The genes are TRBV2 and TRBJ1-1; D not certain. Trimming took 6 bases from V and 2 from J, leaving 7 bases between them. CDR1 and CDR2 (germline): SNHLY, FYNNEI. The CDR3 runs to 12 residues. The CDR3 loop is CASSPPNTEAFF. CDR3 nucleotide sequence: TGTGCCAGCAGCCCTCCTAACACTGAAGCTTTCTTT.

The chain couples TRBV7-6 to TRBJ2-7, with D possibly called TRBD1 or TRBD2 (5 bases each). V lost 3 bases, J lost 1 base, and 22 bases lay in between. Germline V gives CDR1 SGHVS, CDR2 FNYEAQ. The CDR3 contains 18 residues. Here the CDR3 reads CASSFAPWQGEGSYEQYF. The CDR3 DNA is TGTGCCAGCAGCTTTGCCCCTTGGCAGGGAGAGGGGTCCTACGAGCAGTACTTC.

Here the CDR3 DNA reads TGTGCCAGCAGTGCCGGGACAGCTGACTATGGCTACACCTTC. Its protein product is CASSAGTADYGYTF. The genes are TRBV6-1 and TRBJ1-2; 7 nucleotides line up with TRBD1. The V and J ends lost 4 bases and 3 bases, in that order; junction bases with no gene match: 5. Germline V gives CDR1 MNHNS, CDR2 SASEGT. The CDR3 has 14 residues.

This clonotype was recorded many times. J is TRBJ2-2 and V is TRBV6-5, with 8 positions matching TRBD1. CDR1 is MNHEY and CDR2 is SVGAGI in the germline V gene. With 1 base clipped from V and 5 bases from J, the junction kept 0 bases outside the gene matches. The CDR3 extends over 14 amino acids. The CDR3 DNA follows: TGTGCCAGCAGTTACTACAGGGGGACCGGGGAGCTGTTTTTT. Protein sequence: CASSYYRGTGELFF.

This clonotype has ten or more counts. This chain connects TRBV7-9 to TRBJ1-1; D remains ambiguous. Trimming removed 2 bases at V and 11 bases at J, with 12 bases between. CDR1 and CDR2 from the germline V gene are SEHNR and FQNEAQ (reference sequence). CDR3 length equals 12 residues. CDR3 amino acids: CASSLSNDVAFF. The DNA for the CDR3 is TGTGCCAGCAGCTTATCAAATGACGTGGCTTTCTTT.

This clonotype was counted only a few times. This chain joins TRBV7-8 and TRBJ2-3; D perhaps matches TRBD2 (6 bases). This CDR3 is 15 amino acids long. Germline CDR1 and CDR2: SGHVS and FQNEAQ. V dropped 5 bases and J dropped 0 bases, with 12 bases sitting between them. CDR3 region: CASSGSGTSTDTQYF. Written as DNA, the CDR3 is TGTGCCAGCAGCGGTAGCGGTACTAGCACAGATACGCAGTATTTT. The variable domain in full, completed from reference TRBV7-8 and TRBJ2-3, reads GAGVSQSPRYKVAKRGQDVALRCDPISGHVSLFWYQQALGQGPEFLTYFQNEAQLDKSGLPSDRFFAERPEGSVSTLKIQRTQQEDSAVYLCASSGSGTSTDTQYFGPGTRLTVL.